These 26 T cell receptor beta chains were all obtained from the same sample, sequenced in a study of blood T cells in healthy people across ages. Through a sample-barcoded 5' primer and a J-beta primer mix, a second PCR was run for roughly 6 to 12 cycles. TCRdb analysed the 5' RACE reads with MiXCR anew, one entry per CDR3 protein. The sample yields around 1,000,000 distinct CDR3 sequences, under 30% seen once. These sequences were also reported in another study, on T cells of mothers and their children.

Sequencing was done on a sample of blood. These receptors all come from a girl aged 2 to 10 in good health.

CDR3 DNA sequence: TGCAGTGCTAGAGATCAGGGCAGCGGCTCCCTTTACGAGCAGTACTTC. It codes for CSARDQGSGSLYEQYF. The rearrangement uses TRBV20-1 and TRBJ2-5; possibly TRBD1 or TRBD2 for D (5 bases each). Judging by the DNA end, TRBJ2-7 fits better; the J call may be wrong. The CDR3 is 16 residues long. Germline V gives CDR1 DFQATT, CDR2 SNEGSKA (reference sequence).

This clonotype was counted a few times. This rearrangement joins TRBV12-3 or TRBV12-4 to TRBJ1-1; D is perhaps TRBD1 (6 bases). Trimming cost V 3 bases and J 3 bases, with 23 bases left between them. The CDR3 is made up of 18 amino acids. The CDR3 loop reads CASSFVVTGGAWDTEAFF. CDR3 bases: TGTGCCAGCAGTTTCGTTGTCACCGGGGGCGCCTGGGACACTGAAGCTTTCTTT.

This clonotype showed up just a few times. The chain couples TRBV15 to TRBJ1-2; D is unclear. V was cut by 4 bases and J by 8 bases, with 17 bases left in between. Germline CDR1 reads LNHNV; CDR2 reads YYDKDF (reference sequence). This CDR3 has 14 residues. As DNA, the CDR3 is TGTGCCACCAGCATCCGACGCGATGGGCCGGGCTACACCTTC. This gives the protein CATSIRRDGPGYTF.

The sample holds a few counts of this clonotype. This rearrangement joins TRBV20-1 to TRBJ2-5, with 9 bases matching TRBD1. The DNA end lines up better with TRBJ2-7; the J call may be wrong. This CDR3 region has 13 residues. Germline CDR1 reads DFQATT; CDR2 reads SNEGSKA (reference sequence). Here the CDR3 reads CSANPRDRVEQYF. CDR3 DNA: TGCAGTGCAAACCCTCGGGACAGGGTCGAGCAGTACTTC.

This chain uses TRBV11-2 with TRBJ1-4; D possibly corresponds to TRBD1 (6 bases). Trimming took 4 bases from V and 8 from J, leaving 17 bases between them. Germline CDR1 is SGHAT and CDR2 is FQNNGV. The CDR3 loop spans 15 amino acids. The CDR3 bases are TGTGCCAGCAGCTCCGAGGGGGTGGGGATGGAAAAACTGTTTTTT. Its translation is CASSSEGVGMEKLFF.

The V call is TRBV6-5, the J call TRBJ1-2; D is uncertain. Trimming cost V 0 bases and J 8 bases, with 10 bases left between them. This CDR3 is 13 amino acids long. Germline CDR1 MNHEY, CDR2 SVGAGI. CDR3 nucleotide sequence: TGTGCCAGCAGTTACTCGAAGGTTCACGGCTACACCTTC. Its protein is CASSYSKVHGYTF.

The table lists this clonotype with a few counts. The chain couples TRBV7-2 to TRBJ2-5; D is unresolved. The CDR3 consists of 14 residues. V dropped 1 base and J dropped 5 bases, with 11 bases sitting between them. From germline, CDR1 is SGHTA and CDR2 FQGNSA. Here the CDR3 reads CASSLGGRIETQYF. In DNA form, the CDR3 reads TGTGCCAGCAGCTTAGGTGGACGGATTGAGACCCAGTACTTC.

This clonotype was picked up a small number of times. This rearrangement joins TRBV5-1 to TRBJ2-5; D ambiguous. The end of the DNA is better explained by TRBJ2-7, so the J call may be wrong. This CDR3 is 14 amino acids long. Germline assignment: CDR1 SGHRS and CDR2 YFSETQ. Here the CDR3 reads CASGIWDPFYEQYF. CDR3 DNA sequence: TGCGCCAGCGGAATCTGGGATCCGTTCTACGAGCAGTACTTC.

This clonotype came up a few times. CDR3 sequence reads: CASSLNTGGTEAFF. DNA for the CDR3: TGTGCCAGCAGTCTAAACACAGGAGGCACTGAAGCTTTCTTT. The chain links TRBV12-3 or TRBV12-4 to TRBJ1-1; perhaps TRBD1 as D (5 bases). Between the trimmed V and J ends, which lost 5 bases and 4 bases, there was a span of 14 bases. The CDR3 totals 14 residues.

This clonotype has more than one count but fewer than ten. V and J are TRBV7-8 and TRBJ1-2, with D maybe TRBD1 (6 bases). Germline CDR1 is SGHVS and CDR2 is FQNEAQ. This CDR3 comprises 14 residues. V shed 6 bases and J shed 5 bases, with 16 bases lying between them. The CDR3 bases are TGTGCCAGCAGTCTAGGGGGACTGAAGTATGGCTACACCTTC. Translating gives CASSLGGLKYGYTF.

This clonotype was counted at least ten times. The genes are TRBV4-3 and TRBJ1-3; D remains unclear. The CDR3 has 14 residues. V lost 0 bases to trimming and J lost 0 bases, with 3 bases between them. CDR1 and CDR2 (germline): LGHNA, YSLEER. The CDR3 nucleotides are TGCGCCAGCAGCCAAGATCGCTCTGGAAACACCATATATTTT. It is translated as CASSQDRSGNTIYF.

This chain connects TRBV11-1 to TRBJ2-1; a possible D gene is TRBD2 (6 bases). V was clipped by 2 bases and J by 0 bases, with 14 bases between them. Germline CDR1 and CDR2: SGHAT and FQDESV (reference sequence). The CDR3 runs to 17 residues. The chain's CDR3 is CASSLSGGLSSYNEQFF. CDR3 coding DNA: TGTGCCAGCAGCTTAAGTGGAGGGTTGAGCTCCTACAATGAGCAGTTCTTC.

This clonotype was counted once. This chain links TRBV28 with TRBJ2-5, with a tentative D call TRBD1 (6 bases). CDR1 is MDHEN and CDR2 is SYDVKM in the germline V gene. The CDR3 consists of 16 residues. Trimming removed 4 bases at V and 2 bases at J, with 17 bases between. The CDR3 loop reads CASSSTRGSLQETQYF. The CDR3 DNA reads TGTGCCAGCAGTTCCACTAGGGGGTCCCTACAAGAGACCCAGTACTTC.

J is TRBJ2-5 and V is TRBV11-2; D remains unclear. The assigned J gene may be wrong: the sequence end matches TRBJ2-7 better. CDR1 and CDR2 from the germline V gene are SGHAT and FQNNGV. The CDR3 has 15 residues. CDR3 loop: CASSLAGRGGYEQYF. The DNA for the CDR3 is TGTGCCAGCAGCTTAGCCGGACGAGGTGGCTACGAGCAGTACTTC.

The chain combines TRBV18 with TRBJ2-7, with unresolved D. Trimming took off 3 bases at V and 2 bases at J, with 11 bases between the two ends. The CDR3 runs 14 residues. Germline V gives CDR1 KGHSH, CDR2 LQKENI. As DNA, the CDR3 is TGTGCCAGCTCACCGACCGAACCTACCTACGAGCAGTACTTC. The encoded protein is CASSPTEPTYEQYF.

A few counts support this clonotype. This rearrangement joins TRBV27 to TRBJ1-2; D is unresolved. Between the trimmed V and J ends, which lost 4 bases and 8 bases, there was a span of 11 bases. Germline V gene data show CDR1 as MNHEY and CDR2 as SMNVEV (reference sequence). This CDR3 comprises 12 residues. The CDR3 is CASSSRGEGYTF. The CDR3 bases are TGTGCCAGCAGTTCGAGAGGCGAAGGCTACACCTTC.

This clonotype was counted ten times or more. In DNA, the CDR3 is TGTGCCAGCAGCAGGGGCTACCAAGAGACCCAGTACTTC. Translated, it gives CASSRGYQETQYF. The J gene is TRBJ2-5, the V gene TRBV7-9; D possibly corresponds to TRBD1 (5 bases). The CDR3 runs to 13 residues. V lost 5 bases, J lost 0 bases, and 7 bases lay in between. Germline-derived CDR1 and CDR2 are SEHNR and FQNEAQ (reference sequence).

Only a few counts were recorded for this clonotype. The chain combines TRBV4-1 with TRBJ2-7; maybe TRBD1 (6 bases). Germline loops: CDR1 MGHRA, CDR2 YSYEKL. V lost 4 bases and J lost 2, with 21 bases in between. CDR3 length: 17 residues. CDR3 sequence: CASSRTSLSDRTYEQYF. DNA of the CDR3: TGCGCCAGCAGCCGGACCTCACTTTCGGACAGAACCTACGAGCAGTACTTC.

This clonotype was picked up a small number of times. V and J are TRBV4-1 and TRBJ1-4; no reliable D call. Trimming removed 11 bases from V and 6 bases from J, with 19 bases in between. The CDR3 extends over 14 amino acids. Germline CDR1 reads MGHRA; CDR2 reads YSYEKL. The CDR3 is CASKLDRWDEKLFF. The CDR3 DNA follows: TGCGCCTCCAAGCTCGATCGGTGGGATGAAAAACTGTTTTTT.

Remarks on this clonotype: The junction does not match germline at one end; this may be a read error. This chain joins TRBV12-3 or TRBV12-4 and TRBJ2-3; 7 bases are shared with TRBD1. The CDR3 is 16 amino acids. The CDR3 sequence is CASSLAGTEFTDTQYF. The DNA of the CDR3 is TGTGCCAGCAGTCTAGCCGGGACAGAGTTCACAGATACGCAGTATTTT.

The rearrangement uses TRBV7-9 and TRBJ1-4, with TRBD1 matching 7 bases. The V gene's germline CDR1 is SEHNR and CDR2 FQNEAQ (reference sequence). This CDR3 comprises 15 residues. V shed 0 bases, J shed 8 bases, and the junction held 6 bases outside the gene matches. CDR3 sequence: CASSLAPQGDEKLFF. The DNA for the CDR3 is TGTGCCAGCAGCTTAGCGCCGCAGGGGGACGAAAAACTGTTTTTT.

Only a few counts were recorded for this clonotype. The J gene is TRBJ1-2, the V gene TRBV10-3; D is undetermined. The germline CDR1 and CDR2 sequences are ENHRY and SYGVKD. Trimming shortened V by 0 bases and J by 8 bases, and 13 bases separated the two germline ends. This CDR3 comprises 14 residues. The CDR3 DNA follows: TGTGCCATCAGTGAGTCGACGCTAGCATACGGCTACACCTTC. Encoded protein: CAISESTLAYGYTF.

V gene TRBV11-2 combines with J gene TRBJ2-3, with 15 bases matching TRBD2. V gave up 6 bases and J gave up 2 bases; unmatched junction bases: 12. The CDR3 loop spans 19 amino acids. Germline CDR1 reads SGHAT; CDR2 reads FQNNGV. The CDR3 nucleotides read TGTGCCAGCAGAGGGACTAGCGGGGGGTTGCCATGGCCCACAGATACGCAGTATTTT. Translating it yields CASRGTSGGLPWPTDTQYF. The full variable domain, with the rest looked up from reference TRBV11-2 and TRBJ2-3, is EAGVAQSPRYKIIEKRQSVAFWCNPISGHATLYWYQQILGQGPKLLIQFQNNGVVDDSQLPKDRFSAERLKGVDSTLKIQPAKLEDSAVYLCASRGTSGGLPWPTDTQYFGPGTRLTVL.

This clonotype was found a few times. The chain joins TRBV20-1 to TRBJ1-6; the D is unclear. Between the trimmed V and J ends, which lost 3 bases and 10 bases, there was a span of 13 bases. This CDR3 contains 13 residues. Germline CDR1 reads DFQATT; CDR2 reads SNEGSKA (reference sequence). The CDR3 sequence is CSASGGLGSPLHF. Here the CDR3 DNA reads TGCAGTGCTAGTGGCGGGTTGGGGTCACCCCTCCACTTT.

The table lists this clonotype with a few counts. The rearrangement uses TRBV5-7 and TRBJ2-5; TRBD2 matches 10 bases. TRBV5-7 is annotated as an ORF whose role is uncertain. The CDR3 has 19 residues. Trimming cost V 4 bases and J 3 bases; bases outside gene matches: 18. The CDR3 region is CASSRPPTERGGVKETQYF. Here the CDR3 DNA reads TGTGCCAGCAGCCGGCCCCCCACGGAGCGGGGGGGCGTTAAAGAGACCCAGTACTTC.

The chain carries TRBV10-3 and TRBJ2-1, with D perhaps assigned TRBD1 or TRBD2 (6 bases each). Germline CDR1 is ENHRY and CDR2 is SYGVKD. V lost 0 bases, J lost 7 bases, and 16 bases lay in between. This CDR3 contains 16 residues. CDR3 protein: CAISESRGAEWNEQFF. CDR3 sequence (DNA): TGTGCCATCAGTGAGTCGAGGGGGGCTGAGTGGAATGAGCAGTTCTTC.